The source of this T cell receptor beta chain is a study of beta chain features in type 1 diabetes. Study-wide results and limits: Type 1 diabetes patients showed fewer insertions and more deletions at VDJ junctions. A moderate, significant TCRB CDR3 shortening appeared in type 1 diabetes across four CD4+ subsets.

Trimming took off 10 bases at V and 0 bases at J, with 12 bases between the two ends. This CDR3 has 13 residues. Germline V lookup: CDR1 SNHLY, CDR2 FYNNEI. With regard to this clone: Its cognate antigen is unknown.

The entirety of the isolated RNA underwent reverse transcription, so expressed TCRB transcripts were sequenced. Libraries were prepared by immunoSEQ multiplex PCR; TCRdb keeps only in-frame clonotypes and omits some of them. Of around 360,000 clones in the sample, over 10% were seen once. The sample taken for sequencing was naive CD4+ T cells from blood. This TCR came from a woman aged 18-29 years with type 1 diabetes. The chain combines TRBV2 with TRBJ1-2; a possible D gene is TRBD1 (5 bases). CDR3 sequence (DNA): TGTGCCACAGGGAAATCAGCTAACTATGGCTACACCTTC. Translation gives CATGKSANYGYTF.